The rows below give T cell receptor beta chains drawn from one sample of a study of T cell responses to AZD1222 COVID-19 vaccine. This table comes from immunoSEQ multiplex PCR, and its TCRdb copy is limited to in-frame clones, with some not included. This table holds 85,000 to 130,000 clones, roughly 90% found once. Here the sequenced sample was peripheral blood, taken on day 0 of AZD1222 vaccination. The source of these receptors is an adult in good health. Both conserved end residues are part of each CDR3. The D gene is left open where the match is weak. For some rows the clone size is stated as once, few or many, or as a class when expanded; others skip it.

TGTGCCAGCAGTCTGACAGGGGGCTATGGCTACACCTTC CASSLTGGYGYTF TRBV6-5 NA TRBD1 TRBJ1-2
TGCGCCAGCAGCTTGGACGGAGATACGCAGTATTTT CASSLDGDTQYF TRBV5-1 NA NA TRBJ2-3
TGCGCCAGCAGTGAAGGGGGCTCCACTGAAGCTTTCTTT CASSEGGSTEAFF TRBV10-1 NA TRBD1 TRBJ1-1
TGCGCCAGCAGCAACAGGGTCAACACTGAAGCTTTCTTT CASSNRVNTEAFF TRBV5-1 NA NA TRBJ1-1
TGTGCCAGTGCCCCCGGGGACCGTAATGAAAAACTGTTTTTT CASAPGDRNEKLFF TRBV6-5 NA NA TRBJ1-4
TGTGCCAGCAGTCGACCGGGACTAGCTAATGAGCAGTTCTTC CASSRPGLANEQFF TRBV6-2/TRBV6-3 NA TRBD2 TRBJ2-1
TGTGCCAGCAGCCAGTCCCCGGGACAGGGGGGGTATGAGCAGTTCTTC CASSQSPGQGGYEQFF TRBV4-2 NA TRBD1 TRBJ2-1
TGCGCCAGCAGCTTGCGGGCTAGCGGATCGAACACCGGGGAGCTGTTTTTT CASSLRASGSNTGELFF TRBV5-1 NA TRBD2 TRBJ2-2
TGCAGCGTTGAAGTCCCCGGACAGGCTAACACTGAAGCTTTCTTT CSVEVPGQANTEAFF TRBV29-1 NA TRBD1 TRBJ1-1
TGTGCCAGCAGTTCCCCCGGGGGAGGCTACACCTTC CASSSPGGGYTF TRBV28 NA NA TRBJ1-2
TGTGCCAGCAGTGAGATGGAGGCAGAAGCTTTCTTT CASSEMEAEAFF TRBV6-1 once NA TRBJ1-1
TGTGCCAGCAGCTTATTCGACGAGCAGTACTTC CASSLFDEQYF TRBV5-6 NA NA TRBJ2-7
TGTGCCAGCAGCTCCTCACCGGGACCATACAATGAGCAGTTCTTC CASSSSPGPYNEQFF TRBV7-3 NA NA TRBJ2-1
TGTGCCAGCAGTTACTTCCAGGGCGGCACAGATACGCAGTATTTT CASSYFQGGTDTQYF TRBV6-5 NA NA TRBJ2-3
TGTGCCAGCAGCATCCGCCCAAGAGGGGGGGATTACAATGAGCAGTTCTTC CASSIRPRGGDYNEQFF TRBV9 once NA TRBJ2-1
TGTGCCAGCAGCCTCGGGACCGTCACTAATGAAAAACTGTTTTTT CASSLGTVTNEKLFF TRBV5-1 NA NA TRBJ1-4
TGTGCCAGCAGCATACTAGCGGGTGCTGCCTACGAGCAGTACTTC CASSILAGAAYEQYF TRBV7-6 NA TRBD2 TRBJ2-7
TGTGCCAGTAGTATCGGGGGACAGGGTGTTTATCAGCCCCAGCATTTT CASSIGGQGVYQPQHF TRBV19 NA TRBD1 TRBJ1-5
TGTGCCAGCAGCATCGGACAGGGCCCTGGTCAGCCCCAGCATTTT CASSIGQGPGQPQHF TRBV7-2 NA TRBD1 TRBJ1-5
TGCGCCAGCGTATGCTCCTACAATGAGCAGTTCTTC CASVCSYNEQFF TRBV23-1 NA NA TRBJ2-1
TGTGCCAGTAGTTCTGTTGGGGGAGGCTACGAGCAGTACTTC CASSSVGGGYEQYF TRBV19 NA NA TRBJ2-7
TGTGCCAGCTCACCATCCAGGGGAGGCACAGATACGCAGTATTTT CASSPSRGGTDTQYF TRBV18 NA NA TRBJ2-3
TGCAGTGCTAGTTGGACAGCCTATGGCTACACCTTC CSASWTAYGYTF TRBV20-1 NA NA TRBJ1-2
TGTGCCAGCAGTCAGTCTTATACGCAGTATTTT CASSQSYTQYF TRBV28 NA NA TRBJ2-3
TGCGCCAGCAGTGAGTCCTGGGGCTACGAGCAGTACTTC CASSESWGYEQYF TRBV10-1 few NA TRBJ2-7
TGCGCCAGCAGCTGGGGACAGGGGGGACACGAGCAGTACTTC CASSWGQGGHEQYF TRBV5-1 NA TRBD1 TRBJ2-7
TGTGCCAGCAGCCCGAGGGGGCCCCCGTTCTCCTACGAGCAGTACTTC CASSPRGPPFSYEQYF TRBV21-1 NA NA TRBJ2-7
TGTGCCAGCAGTTCCCCGGTAGCGGCCTCCTACGAGCAGTACTTC CASSSPVAASYEQYF TRBV6-5 NA NA TRBJ2-7
TGCGCCAGCATGACAAATACAGGGAACACTGAAGCTTTCTTT CASMTNTGNTEAFF TRBV5-1 NA NA TRBJ1-1
TGTGCCAGCAGTTCAGGTTACTCTGGGGCCAACGTCCTGACTTTC CASSSGYSGANVLTF TRBV6-5 NA NA TRBJ2-6
TGTGCCACCAGTGAATCCGGGACAGAAAGAGCTTTCTTT CATSESGTERAFF TRBV24-1 once TRBD1 TRBJ1-1
TGTGCCAGCAGTTACACAGGACAGGGTCGAGGCTACACCTTC CASSYTGQGRGYTF TRBV6-2/TRBV6-3 NA TRBD1 TRBJ1-2
TGTGCCAGCAGCTCGGGCCGTCCCCCGGGTGAAAAACTGTTTTTT CASSSGRPPGEKLFF TRBV7-2 few NA TRBJ1-4
TGTGCCAGCAGACGAGGCGTCCCCGGGGAGCTGTTTTTT CASRRGVPGELFF TRBV6-5 NA NA TRBJ2-2
TGTGCCAGCAGCCAAGATCCGAGGTTCAAAAAGGGCTACACCTTC CASSQDPRFKKGYTF TRBV14 NA NA TRBJ1-2
TGTGCCAGCAGCGTAGCTTATGGGGCCTATGGCTACACCTTC CASSVAYGAYGYTF TRBV9 NA NA TRBJ1-2
TGCGCCAGCAGCTTGGTGCAATCTTCTGGGGCCAACGTCCTGACTTTC CASSLVQSSGANVLTF TRBV5-1 NA NA TRBJ2-6
TGCGCCAGCAGCTTAAATACAGGTATGAACACTGAAGCTTTCTTT CASSLNTGMNTEAFF TRBV5-1 NA NA TRBJ1-1
TGTGCCAGCAGTGGACTAGCGGGAGGGAATGAGCAGTTCTTC CASSGLAGGNEQFF TRBV2 once TRBD2 TRBJ2-1
TGTGCCAGCAGTGAATCCGGGACTAGCGGGATTTACGAGCAGTACTTC CASSESGTSGIYEQYF TRBV25-1 NA TRBD2 TRBJ2-7
TGTGCCAGCAGCGTAGGCGGGCTTGGGGAGTCAGAGACCCAGTACTTC CASSVGGLGESETQYF TRBV9 NA NA TRBJ2-5
TGTGCCAGCAGTGAATATGGGGGCCAAGAGACCCAGTACTTC CASSEYGGQETQYF TRBV6-1 NA NA TRBJ2-5
TGTGCCAGTAGCCTCCGGGGCGAGCAGTACTTC CASSLRGEQYF TRBV19 once NA TRBJ2-7
TGTGCCAGCTCACCACCGTACTCTCGGGGTGGCTACACCTTC CASSPPYSRGGYTF TRBV18 NA NA TRBJ1-2
TGTGCCAGCAGCGTACCGGGACTAGGGGGTGAGCAGTTCTTC CASSVPGLGGEQFF TRBV9 NA TRBD2 TRBJ2-1
TGTGCCAGCAGTGACCGGGACAGCCTGAACACTGAAGCTTTCTTT CASSDRDSLNTEAFF TRBV27 NA TRBD1 TRBJ1-1
TGTGCCAGCAGTTATTCCGGGGACTATGGCTACACCTTC CASSYSGDYGYTF TRBV6-6 NA NA TRBJ1-2
TGTGCCACCAGCGGCGCCTACGAGCAGTACTTC CATSGAYEQYF TRBV12-3/TRBV12-4 NA NA TRBJ2-7
TGCGCCAGCAGCCAAGACCTAGGGCACTTCAATCAGCCCCAGCATTTT CASSQDLGHFNQPQHF TRBV4-1 NA NA TRBJ1-5
TGTGCCAGCAGTGAAGGCCTGGTTCTAGCAGATACGCAGTATTTT CASSEGLVLADTQYF TRBV2 NA NA TRBJ2-3
TGTGCCAGCAGCCCCCTGGGAACAGGGCAAGCTTTCTTT CASSPLGTGQAFF TRBV3-1/TRBV3-2 NA NA TRBJ1-1
TGTGCCAGCAGTTATGACTTTAGCTCCTACAATGAGCAGTTCTTC CASSYDFSSYNEQFF TRBV6-5 NA NA TRBJ2-1
TGTGCCATCAGTGAGTCGGGACAGGGTGGGGTAGGCAATCAGCCCCAGCATTTT CAISESGQGGVGNQPQHF TRBV10-3 few TRBD1 TRBJ1-5
TGCGCCAGCAGCCAAGATGTACAGCGGGGCTACAATGAGCAGTTCTTC CASSQDVQRGYNEQFF TRBV4-1 NA TRBD2 TRBJ2-1
TGCGCCAGCAGCGACATAGGGAACACCATATATTTT CASSDIGNTIYF TRBV5-1 NA NA TRBJ1-3
TGTGCCAGCAACCGGGGGGGCACAGATACGCAGTATTTT CASNRGGTDTQYF TRBV6-5 NA TRBD2 TRBJ2-3
TGTGCCAGCAGCCCAATTCAGAACACTGAAGCTTTCTTT CASSPIQNTEAFF TRBV6-5 NA NA TRBJ1-1
TGTGCCAGCAGCTTGCGGGACCGGCGGGCAGATACGCAGTATTTT CASSLRDRRADTQYF TRBV5-4 NA NA TRBJ2-3